Below are 31 T cell receptor beta chains sequenced from a single sample in a study of neurological immune-mediated disorders (dated by TCRdb to 2018 to 2020). The receptor library was made with 5' RACE. Instrument used: Illumina HiSeq 2500. TCRdb took the public reads, trimmed them with fastp at Q25, ran MiXCR for clone calling and kept in-frame beta chains. Entries that share a CDR3 protein sequence are merged under the most common genes and DNA. The sample records 84,000 or so distinct CDR3 sequences, less than 15% of which are singletons. 5% of the sample comes from the top ten. Explained via the paper, the time point label denotes: longitudinal time-point 2. Sequenced input: PBMCs. These receptor sequences come from a female donor with HTLV-1-associated myelopathy (HAM/TSP).

This clonotype has just a few counts. V and J are TRBV20-1 and TRBJ2-1; D is undetermined. This CDR3 is built from 14 residues. Looked up from germline, CDR1 is DFQATT and CDR2 is SNEGSKA (reference sequence). The CDR3 loop reads CCMQVASSYNEQFF. The CDR3 DNA sequence: TGCTGCATGCAGGTCGCAAGCTCCTACAATGAGCAGTTCTTC.

The table lists this clonotype with many counts. The CDR3 sequence is CASSQDVNPQPQHF. The CDR3 region has the DNA TGCGCCAGCAGCCAAGATGTTAATCCGCAGCCCCAGCATTTT. This chain connects TRBV4-1 to TRBJ1-5; D not resolved. This CDR3 spans 14 amino acids. Germline V gene data show CDR1 as MGHRA and CDR2 as YSYEKL. V was shortened by 0 bases and J by 7 bases, with 10 bases between the two germline ends.

This clonotype was recorded many times. V is TRBV9 and J is TRBJ2-3, with 8 bases lining up with TRBD2. This CDR3 has 17 residues. From germline, CDR1 is SGDLS and CDR2 YYNGEE. V shed 4 bases, J shed 0 bases, and the junction held 10 bases outside the gene matches. CDR3 sequence (DNA): TGTGCCAGCAGCACCCGAGGAGCGGGAGCCAGCACAGATACGCAGTATTTT. Amino acids: CASSTRGAGASTDTQYF.

This clonotype was counted at least ten times. The rearrangement uses TRBV10-3 and TRBJ2-5, with 12 nucleotides matching TRBD1. The CDR3 totals 14 residues. Trimming removed 10 bases from V and 5 bases from J; junction bases left unmatched: 8. The germline CDR1 and CDR2 sequences are ENHRY and SYGVKD. In DNA form, the CDR3 reads TGTGCCACCCGGGCTGGGACAGGGGGCGAGACCCAGTACTTC. It codes for CATRAGTGGETQYF.

The chain has TRBV9 and TRBJ2-7, with D maybe TRBD1 (5 bases). The CDR3 is 13 residues long. Trimming removed 4 bases at V and 0 bases at J, with 8 bases between. Germline CDR1 reads SGDLS; CDR2 reads YYNGEE. The CDR3 DNA reads as TGTGCCAGCAGCAATGGGGCCTCCTACGAGCAGTACTTC. As protein: CASSNGASYEQYF.

This clonotype was counted at least ten times. The V call is TRBV5-1, the J call TRBJ2-3; 10 bases agree with TRBD2. The CDR3 length is 16 residues. CDR1 is SGHRS and CDR2 is YFSETQ in the germline V gene. V shed 4 bases and J 1 base; nucleotides not matched to a gene: 6. The CDR3 sequence is CASSEQREGGTDTQYF. DNA of the CDR3: TGCGCCAGCAGCGAACAGCGGGAGGGCGGCACAGATACGCAGTATTTT. The entire variable domain, with the rest obtained from reference TRBV5-1 and TRBJ2-3, is as follows: KAGVTQTPRYLIKTRGQQVTLSCSPISGHRSVSWYQQTPGQGLQFLFEYFSETQRNKGNFPGRFSGRQFSNSRSEMNVSTLELGDSALYLCASSEQREGGTDTQYFGPGTRLTVL.

This clonotype was observed many times. The rearrangement links TRBV5-1 to TRBJ2-2; D is ambiguous. Per the germline V gene, CDR1 is SGHRS and CDR2 is YFSETQ. V was trimmed by 1 base and J by 0 bases, leaving 7 bases between them. This CDR3 spans 15 amino acids. The CDR3, as DNA: TGCGCCAGCAGCTTGTTGGCCACGAACACCGGGGAGCTGTTTTTT. This gives the protein CASSLLATNTGELFF.

This clonotype has ten or more counts. The chain is built from TRBV5-6 and TRBJ1-2; D is undetermined. This CDR3 has 14 amino acids. Trimming pared 1 base from V and 4 bases from J, leaving 11 bases between. In germline, CDR1 is SGHDT, CDR2 YYEEEE. The CDR3 bases are TGTGCCAGCAGCTTGTCGCAGACTCTCTATGGCTACACCTTC. This encodes CASSLSQTLYGYTF.

The chain employs TRBV4-1 and TRBJ2-1; 8 nucleotides line up with TRBD2. Germline lookup yields CDR1 MGHRA and CDR2 YSYEKL. The CDR3 length is 16 residues. J was trimmed by 6 bases and V by 4 bases; bases with no gene match: 11. CDR3 sequence reads: CASSPAGTRTFNEQFF. For the CDR3, the DNA is TGCGCCAGCAGCCCTGCCGGGACTAGGACATTCAATGAGCAGTTCTTC.

This clonotype showed up many times. As DNA, the CDR3 is TGCGCCAGCAAACGGGATTCAGCTGAAAAACTGTTTTTT. Its protein is CASKRDSAEKLFF. This sequence joins TRBV5-1 and TRBJ1-4; D unclear. The CDR3 spans 13 residues. The V gene's germline CDR1 is SGHRS and CDR2 YFSETQ. The V end lost 6 bases, the J end lost 7 bases, and 13 bases lay between the germline ends.

This clonotype occurred many times. The chain is built from TRBV29-1 and TRBJ2-7; D is possibly TRBD2 (6 bases). CDR1 is SQVTM, CDR2 ANQGSEA, per germline. Trimming stripped 7 bases from V and 6 bases from J, with 22 bases between. This CDR3 has 14 residues. CDR3 residues: CSAAGTLEGGEQYF. The CDR3 nucleotides read TGCAGCGCGGCTGGGACGCTGGAGGGAGGCGAGCAGTACTTC.

The table lists this clonotype with many counts. The rearrangement links TRBV6-5 to TRBJ2-7; unclear D gene. The length of the CDR3 is 14 residues. Germline values: CDR1 MNHEY, CDR2 SVGAGI. The germline V and J ends were trimmed by 2 bases and 2 bases, with 10 bases remaining between them. The DNA of the CDR3 is TGTGCCAGCAGTTACGGCCGGGCAGCCTACGAGCAGTACTTC. It is translated as CASSYGRAAYEQYF.

This clonotype appeared many times. V is TRBV20-1 and J is TRBJ2-1; 9 nucleotides agree with TRBD2. After removal of 4 bases from V and 6 bases from J, the junction contained 7 bases not matched to a gene. The CDR3 length is 14 residues. Germline loops: CDR1 DFQATT, CDR2 SNEGSKA (reference sequence). For the CDR3, the DNA is TGCAGTGCTAAAGGCCCTAGCGGGGCCAATGAGCAGTTCTTC. It codes for CSAKGPSGANEQFF.

This clonotype was counted ten times or more. The chain links TRBV4-1 to TRBJ2-7; no definite D call. Trimming removed 0 bases from V and 4 bases from J, with 13 bases in between. Germline V CDR1 and CDR2: MGHRA, YSYEKL. The CDR3 is 15 amino acids. The CDR3, as DNA: TGCGCCAGCAGCCAAGATGGTGCCAGGCGGTACGAGCAGTACTTC. Translated: CASSQDGARRYEQYF.

This clonotype showed up many times. The gene calls are TRBV4-1 and TRBJ1-2, with 8 bases matching TRBD1. Germline loops: CDR1 MGHRA, CDR2 YSYEKL. This CDR3 spans 13 amino acids. Losses at the gene ends were 3 bases for V and 7 bases for J; bases not matched to a gene: 4. The CDR3 loop reads CASSQDRVTGYTF. In DNA form, the CDR3 reads TGCGCCAGCAGCCAGGACAGGGTAACTGGCTACACCTTC.

This clonotype occurred many times. The chain uses TRBV5-1 and TRBJ2-7, with a possible D match to TRBD1 (6 bases). Germline V gene data show CDR1 as SGHRS and CDR2 as YFSETQ. The CDR3 has 14 residues. Trimming left V 4 bases short and J 7 bases short, with 18 bases between. DNA for the CDR3: TGCGCCAGCAGCCCCGGATCGCAGGGGCGGGAGCAGTACTTC. Amino acids: CASSPGSQGREQYF.

Ten or more counts support this clonotype. This chain joins TRBV7-2 and TRBJ2-2, with D perhaps matching TRBD2 (6 bases). The V end lost 4 bases, the J end lost 7 bases, and 10 bases lay between the germline ends. The V gene's germline CDR1 is SGHTA and CDR2 FQGNSA. The CDR3 totals 13 residues. The CDR3 region has the DNA TGTGCCAGCAGCTCCAGGAGGGGCGGGGAGCTGTTTTTT. The encoded protein is CASSSRRGGELFF. Supplemented by reference TRBV7-2 and TRBJ2-2, the full variable domain reads GAGVSQSPSNKVTEKGKDVELRCDPISGHTALYWYRQSLGQGLEFLIYFQGNSAPDKSGLPSDRFSAERTGGSVSTLTIQRTQQEDSAVYLCASSSRRGGELFFGEGSRLTVL.

The sample holds many counts of this clonotype. V gene TRBV5-8 combines with J gene TRBJ1-1, with 9 bases fitting TRBD1. Trimming took 7 bases from V and 4 from J; bases not matched to a gene: 11. Germline V CDR1 and CDR2: SGHTS, YDEGEE. The CDR3 loop spans 15 amino acids. CDR3 sequence reads: CASGRTGAGGTEAFF. CDR3 in DNA: TGTGCCAGCGGAAGGACAGGGGCTGGGGGCACTGAAGCTTTCTTT.

This clonotype has at least ten counts. The chain employs TRBV4-1 and TRBJ2-7, with D unresolved. In germline, CDR1 is MGHRA, CDR2 YSYEKL. Trimming took 4 bases from V and 0 from J, leaving 16 bases between them. The CDR3 covers 16 residues. In nucleotides, the CDR3 is TGCGCCAGCAGCCGCCCCCCACTTAGCTCCTCCTACGAGCAGTACTTC. Protein: CASSRPPLSSSYEQYF.

As for this clonotype: Given a much more abundant clone one base away, this may be a read error. The CDR3 region has the DNA TGTGCCAGCAGCCAGGGGACCGTGAGCAATCAGCCCCAGCATTTT. This codes for CASSQGTVSNQPQHF. The genes are TRBV3-1 and TRBJ1-5, with a weak D call TRBD1 (5 bases). CDR1 LGHDT and CDR2 YNNKEL come from the germline V gene (reference sequence). The V gene lost 3 bases and the J gene lost 1 base, with 10 bases spanning the gap. The CDR3 covers 15 residues. The full variable domain, its missing parts supplied by reference TRBV3-1 and TRBJ1-5, is DTAVSQTPKYLVTQMGNDKSIKCEQNLGHDTMYWYKQDSKKFLKIMFSYNNKELIINETVPNRFSPKSPDKAHLNLHINSLELGDSAVYFCASSQGTVSNQPQHFGDGTRLSIL.

Of note for this clonotype: This may be a read error: a much more frequent sequence differs by one nucleotide. The gene calls are TRBV20-1 and TRBJ1-5; D remains ambiguous. Germline assignment: CDR1 DFQATT and CDR2 SNEGSKA (reference sequence). The CDR3 spans 12 residues. Between the trimmed V and J ends, which lost 3 bases and 4 bases, there was a span of 7 bases. CDR3 DNA: TGCAGTGCTAGGATCTGGAATCAGCCCCAGCATTTT. It encodes CSARIWNQPQHF.

This clonotype was recorded at least ten times. The V call is TRBV5-1, the J call TRBJ2-7; D not resolved. Trimming pared 5 bases from V and 2 bases from J, leaving 14 bases between. CDR3 length: 14 amino acids. Germline CDR1 reads SGHRS; CDR2 reads YFSETQ. CDR3 loop: CASSIHVSTYEQYF. The CDR3 bases are TGCGCCAGCAGTATTCACGTGTCCACCTACGAGCAGTACTTC.

This clonotype was observed at least ten times. The rearrangement joins TRBV5-1 to TRBJ2-1; 8 bases are shared with TRBD1. J lost 7 bases, V lost 4 bases, and 4 bases had no gene match. This CDR3 has 13 residues. The germline gives CDR1 SGHRS, CDR2 YFSETQ. The CDR3, as DNA: TGCGCCAGCAGCGTGGGACAGGTAAATGAGCAGTTCTTC. It is translated as CASSVGQVNEQFF.

This clonotype was seen ten or more times. The J gene is TRBJ2-3, the V gene TRBV5-1; unclear D gene. Germline-derived CDR1 and CDR2 are SGHRS and YFSETQ. Trimming shortened V by 5 bases and J by 3 bases, and 7 bases separated the two germline ends. This CDR3 region has 12 residues. For the CDR3, the DNA is TGCGCCAGCAGGCTGGGGACAGATACGCAGTATTTT. Protein sequence: CASRLGTDTQYF.

This clonotype has ten or more counts. This chain joins TRBV21-1 and TRBJ2-7. TRBV21-1 is classified as a pseudogene. The CDR3 totals 17 residues. The CDR3 spells CASSKVSVGLASYEQYF. CDR3 in DNA: TGTGCCAGCAGCAAAGTAAGCGTAGGCCTTGCATCCTACGAGCAGTACTTC.

This clonotype appeared a single time. A junction boundary mismatches the germline segment, possibly from a read error. This chain uses TRBV10-3 with TRBJ2-3; the match to TRBD1 covers 7 bases. There are 13 residues in the CDR3. Per the germline V gene, CDR1 is ENHRY and CDR2 is SYGVKD. CDR3 protein: CAISGQGVDTQYF. The DNA for the CDR3 is TGTGCCATCAGTGGGCAGGGGGTAGATACACAGTATTTT.

This clonotype appeared many times. The V gene is TRBV5-1, the J gene TRBJ2-3; D possibly corresponds to TRBD1 (5 bases). V lost 0 bases and J lost 6, with 11 bases in between. Looked up from germline, CDR1 is SGHRS and CDR2 is YFSETQ. The CDR3 loop spans 14 amino acids. The CDR3 sequence: CASSLGTNPDTQYF. The CDR3 DNA sequence: TGCGCCAGCAGCTTGGGGACAAACCCGGATACGCAGTATTTT.

The sample holds many counts of this clonotype. The chain is built from TRBV6-2 or TRBV6-3 and TRBJ2-3, with 9 bases aligning to TRBD2. Germline trimming cut 6 bases from V and 4 bases from J; bases unmatched to any gene: 14. The V gene's germline CDR1 is MNHEY and CDR2 SVGEGT. The CDR3 consists of 17 residues. The CDR3 here is CASSAPRGAGGPDTQYF. The CDR3 DNA is TGTGCCAGCAGCGCCCCAAGGGGAGCGGGGGGCCCAGATACGCAGTATTTT.

The table lists this clonotype with many counts. The rearrangement links TRBV29-1 to TRBJ1-1, with TRBD1 as a possible D gene (6 bases). The germline V and J ends were trimmed by 0 bases and 4 bases, with 24 bases remaining between them. Germline V CDR1 and CDR2: SQVTM, ANQGSEA. The CDR3 runs to 18 residues. CDR3 nucleotide sequence: TGCAGCGTTGAAGATCTACACCCCGGCAGGGGAGGAGGCACTGAAGCTTTCTTT. This translates into CSVEDLHPGRGGGTEAFF.

A few counts support this clonotype. A much more abundant neighbour one base away suggests this may be a read error. The chain employs TRBV7-2 and TRBJ2-3, with TRBD2 matching over 14 bases. The germline gives CDR1 SGHTA, CDR2 FQGNSA. This CDR3 is 20 amino acids long. The J segment lost 3 bases and the V segment lost 4 bases, leaving 15 bases of the junction unmatched. Written as DNA, the CDR3 is TGTGCCAGCAGCTCCGTACTGCCCGGGACTAGCGGGGGAGGAACAGATACGCAGTATTTT. Amino acid sequence: CASSSVLPGTSGGGTDTQYF.

This clonotype was detected many times. J is TRBJ2-3 and V is TRBV6-1; D gene uncertain. The CDR3 extends over 14 amino acids. The germline V gene encodes CDR1 MNHNS and CDR2 SASEGT. Trimming stripped 2 bases from V and 5 bases from J, with 11 bases between. As DNA, the CDR3 is TGTGCCAGCAGTGAATCACAGAATCGAGATACGCAGTATTTT. Protein: CASSESQNRDTQYF.